The 31 T cell receptor beta chains below all came from one sample that was sequenced in a study of T-cell memory formation after mild COVID-19. In TCRdb, the 5' RACE reads were re-called with MiXCR into one record per CDR3 protein. The sample has around 440,000 distinct CDR3 sequences; around a sixth are singletons. Sequencing used PBMCs or a T cell subset sorted from them (not recorded which). The receptors here all came from an adult woman who had mild COVID-19 (a few samples of this study predate the infection). Cell type and time point are not known.

The CDR3 loop is CASSPQRTGELFF. In DNA form, the CDR3 reads TGTGCCAGCAGCCCTCAGCGTACCGGGGAGCTGTTTTTT. This chain uses TRBV7-3 with TRBJ2-2; D unresolved. The length of the CDR3 is 13 residues. Germline CDR1 reads SGHTA; CDR2 reads FQGTGA. Trimming stripped 5 bases from V and 5 bases from J, with 9 bases between.

This clonotype turned up a few times. This chain joins TRBV5-5 and TRBJ1-1; maybe TRBD1 (5 bases). Trimming pared 3 bases from V and 0 bases from J, leaving 15 bases between. The germline V gene has CDR1 SGHKS and CDR2 YYEKEE (reference sequence). The CDR3 length is 16 residues. CDR3 residues: CASSSDPGTVNTEAFF. CDR3 DNA sequence: TGTGCCAGCAGCTCCGACCCGGGGACGGTGAACACTGAAGCTTTCTTT.

The chain links TRBV4-3 to TRBJ2-1, with 11 bases identical to TRBD2. This CDR3 has 19 amino acids. J lost 1 base, V lost 0 bases, and 8 bases had no gene match. The V gene's germline CDR1 is LGHNA and CDR2 YSLEER. The CDR3 DNA reads as TGCGCCAGCAGCCAAGATTCGGCTAGCGGGAGGAGTTCCTACAATGAGCAGTTCTTC. This encodes CASSQDSASGRSSYNEQFF.

The genes are TRBV20-1 and TRBJ2-7; TRBD2 might be the D (7 bases). There are 13 residues in the CDR3. Germline CDR1 is DFQATT and CDR2 is SNEGSKA (reference sequence). The germline V and J ends were trimmed by 6 bases and 2 bases, with 14 bases remaining between them. Here the CDR3 DNA reads TGCAGTGCCCAGGGAGGGGGGGCCTACGAGCAGTACTTC. This gives the protein CSAQGGGAYEQYF.

The table lists this clonotype with a few counts. The rearrangement uses TRBV20-1 and TRBJ2-3, with 8 nucleotides matching TRBD2. Germline V gives CDR1 DFQATT, CDR2 SNEGSKA (reference sequence). The CDR3 extends over 14 amino acids. Trimming removed 6 bases from V and 6 bases from J; junction bases left unmatched: 11. As DNA, the CDR3 is TGCAGTGCGCAGACTAGCGCCCTGTGGGATACGCAGTATTTT. Encoded protein: CSAQTSALWDTQYF.

Only a few counts were recorded for this clonotype. The chain has TRBV6-5 and TRBJ2-6, with no clear D. Trimming pared 2 bases from V and 3 bases from J, leaving 8 bases between. The CDR3 extends over 15 amino acids. The germline CDR1 and CDR2 sequences are MNHEY and SVGAGI. This CDR3 is CASSYRTVGANVLTF. CDR3 DNA: TGTGCCAGCAGTTACCGGACGGTTGGGGCCAACGTCCTGACTTTC.

The CDR3 DNA reads as TGTGCCAGCAGTTACGGTACCTCGGACAGGGGATATACTGAAGCTTTCTTT. It yields the protein CASSYGTSDRGYTEAFF. The gene calls are TRBV6-2 or TRBV6-3 and TRBJ1-1, with 9 bases that match TRBD1. With 2 bases clipped from V and 5 bases from J, the junction kept 12 bases outside the gene matches. Germline V lookup: CDR1 MNHEY, CDR2 SVGEGT. The CDR3 sequence is 17 residues long.

This clonotype was detected a few times. J is TRBJ1-2 and V is TRBV5-1; perhaps TRBD1 as D (5 bases). The CDR3 contains 15 residues. Trimming left V 3 bases short and J 4 bases short, with 16 bases between. The germline V gene encodes CDR1 SGHRS and CDR2 YFSETQ. The CDR3 nucleotides are TGCGCCAGCAGCTGGGGGACGGGATCCGTCTATGGCTACACCTTC. Residues: CASSWGTGSVYGYTF.

This clonotype was detected ten times or more. The chain combines TRBV11-2 with TRBJ2-7, with TRBD1 matching 7 bases. The CDR3 is made up of 15 amino acids. Germline CDR1 is SGHAT and CDR2 is FQNNGV. With V trimmed by 2 bases and J by 4 bases, 8 bases remained unmatched. CDR3 bases: TGTGCCAGCAGCTTAAGAGGGGGCGCGTCTTACGAGCAGTACTTC. It yields the protein CASSLRGGASYEQYF.

This chain uses TRBV30 with TRBJ2-7; maybe TRBD2 (6 bases). The CDR3 length is 14 residues. The V gene's germline CDR1 is GTSNPN and CDR2 SVGIG (reference sequence). Between the trimmed V and J ends, which lost 0 bases and 3 bases, there was a span of 12 bases. The CDR3 region is CAWSVPGLIYEQYF. In nucleotides, the CDR3 is TGTGCCTGGAGTGTGCCGGGACTGATCTACGAGCAGTACTTC.

This clonotype was recorded a few times. J is TRBJ1-6 and V is TRBV9; D is unclear. The CDR3 length is 14 residues. With 0 bases removed from V and 7 bases from J, the gap between germline ends came to 8 bases. Germline values: CDR1 SGDLS, CDR2 YYNGEE. The CDR3 is CASSVGGGNSPLHF. The CDR3 coding sequence is TGTGCCAGCAGCGTAGGGGGAGGGAATTCACCCCTCCACTTT.

V is TRBV5-1 and J is TRBJ1-2; D is perhaps TRBD1 (6 bases). The CDR3 contains 13 residues. Trimming left V 4 bases short and J 7 bases short, with 14 bases between. The germline V gene encodes CDR1 SGHRS and CDR2 YFSETQ. CDR3 amino acids: CASSLGQKGGYTF. CDR3 DNA sequence: TGCGCCAGCAGCCTTGGACAGAAGGGTGGCTACACCTTC.

This clonotype was seen a handful of times. The chain combines TRBV9 with TRBJ1-2; D may be TRBD1 (5 bases). The CDR3 is made up of 14 amino acids. Trimming took off 4 bases at V and 4 bases at J, with 14 bases between the two ends. From germline, CDR1 is SGDLS and CDR2 YYNGEE. CDR3 residues: CASSPTTEIYGYTF. The CDR3 coding sequence is TGTGCCAGCAGCCCAACGACAGAGATCTATGGCTACACCTTC.

There are a few counts of this clonotype. The chain combines TRBV27 with TRBJ1-2; D gene ambiguous. Between the trimmed V and J ends, which lost 3 bases and 4 bases, there was a span of 9 bases. The CDR3 consists of 13 residues. Germline CDR1 and CDR2: MNHEY and SMNVEV (reference sequence). The DNA for the CDR3 is TGTGCCAGCAGTTTTTCGGCGGGCTATGGCTACACCTTC. It encodes CASSFSAGYGYTF.

CDR3 bases: TGTGCCAGCAGCCCGTTAGGGACAGACACTGAAGCTTTCTTT. Its protein is CASSPLGTDTEAFF. The chain couples TRBV7-6 to TRBJ1-1; 7 bases agree with TRBD1. J gave up 3 bases and V 5 bases, and 6 bases lay outside the gene matches. Germline assignment: CDR1 SGHVS and CDR2 FNYEAQ. The CDR3 is made up of 14 amino acids. Full variable domain (missing parts from reference TRBV7-6 and TRBJ1-1): GAGVSQSPRYKVTKRGQDVALRCDPISGHVSLYWYRQALGQGPEFLTYFNYEAQQDKSGLPNDRFSAERPEGSISTLTIQRTEQRDSAMYRCASSPLGTDTEAFFGQGTRLTVV.

The chain has TRBV12-3 or TRBV12-4 and TRBJ1-2; 7 nucleotides line up with TRBD1. V shed 6 bases, J shed 8 bases, and the junction held 12 bases outside the gene matches. The CDR3 spans 14 residues. CDR3 amino acids: CASRGDRVLGGYTF. The CDR3 coding sequence is TGTGCCAGCAGGGGCGACAGGGTCCTAGGAGGCTACACCTTC.

This clonotype was seen a few times. The chain links TRBV6-2 or TRBV6-3 to TRBJ2-7; D gene ambiguous. The CDR3 is 14 amino acids. Germline V gene sequence: CDR1 MNHEY, CDR2 SVGEGT. Trimming stripped 2 bases from V and 5 bases from J, with 13 bases between. The CDR3 loop reads CASSYGGLAHEQYF. The CDR3 DNA sequence: TGTGCCAGCAGTTACGGCGGATTAGCCCACGAGCAGTACTTC.

The chain is built from TRBV5-6 and TRBJ2-3, with no clear D. The length of the CDR3 is 16 residues. Germline CDR1 SGHDT, CDR2 YYEEEE. V lost 0 bases and J lost 4, with 15 bases in between. The CDR3 here is CASSLGVRPQPDTQYF. DNA of the CDR3: TGTGCCAGCAGCTTGGGCGTTCGTCCCCAGCCAGATACGCAGTATTTT. Variable domain in full (rest from reference TRBV5-6 and TRBJ2-3): DAGVTQSPTHLIKTRGQQVTLRCSPKSGHDTVSWYQQALGQGPQFIFQYYEEEERQRGNFPDRFSGHQFPNYSSELNVNALLLGDSALYLCASSLGVRPQPDTQYFGPGTRLTVL.

The CDR3 DNA reads as TGCGCCAGCAGTCGAGGGTCCGGCAATGAGCAGTTCTTC. The encoded protein is CASSRGSGNEQFF. The genes are TRBV5-1 and TRBJ2-1; weak D call: TRBD2 (5 bases). The ends were cut back, 5 bases at V and 6 bases at J, with 12 bases in the middle. The CDR3 has 13 residues. Germline lookup yields CDR1 SGHRS and CDR2 YFSETQ. Full variable domain (outside the CDR3, taken from reference TRBV5-1 and TRBJ2-1): KAGVTQTPRYLIKTRGQQVTLSCSPISGHRSVSWYQQTPGQGLQFLFEYFSETQRNKGNFPGRFSGRQFSNSRSEMNVSTLELGDSALYLCASSRGSGNEQFFGPGTRLTVL.

Ten or more counts support this clonotype. The chain employs TRBV11-2 and TRBJ2-1; TRBD2 matches 9 bases. Germline V CDR1 and CDR2: SGHAT, FQNNGV. After removal of 0 bases from V and 4 bases from J, the junction contained 10 bases not matched to a gene. The CDR3 has 18 amino acids. CDR3 nucleotides: TGTGCCAGCAGCTTAGATCCCCCGACTAGCGGACCTTACAATGAGCAGTTCTTC. It codes for CASSLDPPTSGPYNEQFF.

The chain carries TRBV9 and TRBJ1-4; maybe TRBD1 (6 bases). Germline lookup yields CDR1 SGDLS and CDR2 YYNGEE. Trimming took off 0 bases at V and 5 bases at J, with 14 bases between the two ends. This CDR3 contains 16 residues. CDR3 residues: CASSVAPAGENEKLFF. The CDR3 DNA sequence: TGTGCCAGCAGCGTAGCCCCCGCAGGGGAGAATGAAAAACTGTTTTTT.

This chain uses TRBV5-5 with TRBJ2-5, with a tentative D call TRBD2 (6 bases). V shed 3 bases and J shed 3 bases, with 12 bases lying between them. The CDR3 is made up of 14 amino acids. Germline V gives CDR1 SGHKS, CDR2 YYEKEE (reference sequence). The CDR3 nucleotides are TGTGCCAGCAGCTGGGAGGTAGGGGAAGAGACCCAGTACTTC. Translated, it gives CASSWEVGEETQYF.

The chain recombines TRBV12-3 or TRBV12-4 with TRBJ2-6, with D tentatively TRBD1 or TRBD2 (6 bases each). Trimming cost V 6 bases and J 2 bases, with 11 bases left between them. The CDR3 is 15 residues long. The DNA of the CDR3 is TGTGCCAGCAGAGGAGGGGGGACTGGGGCCAACGTCCTGACTTTC. Translated, it gives CASRGGGTGANVLTF.

The chain is built from TRBV7-2 and TRBJ1-3; D remains ambiguous. Germline CDR1 SGHTA, CDR2 FQGNSA. The CDR3 runs 15 residues. V was shortened by 5 bases and J by 0 bases, with 11 bases between the two germline ends. CDR3 sequence: CASSTQTFSGNTIYF. In DNA, the CDR3 is TGTGCCAGCAGCACGCAGACATTCTCTGGAAACACCATATATTTT. Full variable domain (rest looked up from reference TRBV7-2 and TRBJ1-3): GAGVSQSPSNKVTEKGKDVELRCDPISGHTALYWYRQSLGQGLEFLIYFQGNSAPDKSGLPSDRFSAERTGGSVSTLTIQRTQQEDSAVYLCASSTQTFSGNTIYFGEGSWLTVV.

This clonotype showed up just a few times. The chain is built from TRBV7-3 and TRBJ2-6; the match to TRBD1 covers 8 bases. The V gene's germline CDR1 is SGHTA and CDR2 FQGTGA. After removal of 5 bases from V and 4 bases from J, the junction contained 4 bases not matched to a gene. CDR3 length: 15 residues. CDR3 sequence (DNA): TGTGCCAGCAGCCCGACAGGGGACGGGGCCAACGTCCTGACTTTC. Translation: CASSPTGDGANVLTF.

The chain recombines TRBV18 with TRBJ2-5; D not certain. Germline V lookup: CDR1 KGHSH, CDR2 LQKENI. V lost 0 bases to trimming and J lost 2 bases, with 7 bases between them. The CDR3 consists of 14 residues. CDR3 in amino acids: CASSPPMQQETQYF. The CDR3, as DNA: TGTGCCAGCTCACCACCGATGCAGCAAGAGACCCAGTACTTC.

This chain joins TRBV20-1 and TRBJ2-6; weak D call: TRBD1 (5 bases). Germline CDR1 reads DFQATT; CDR2 reads SNEGSKA (reference sequence). The V end lost 0 bases, the J end lost 3 bases, and 9 bases lay between the germline ends. The CDR3 consists of 15 residues. The CDR3 coding sequence is TGCAGTGCTAGAGAGCAGGGCTATGGGGCCAACGTCCTGACTTTC. It codes for CSAREQGYGANVLTF.

This clonotype was observed at least ten times. This chain uses TRBV27 with TRBJ2-3; TRBD2 aligns across 9 bases. The CDR3 runs 16 residues. CDR1 and CDR2 from the germline V gene are MNHEY and SMNVEV (reference sequence). J was trimmed by 5 bases and V by 3 bases; bases with no gene match: 9. DNA of the CDR3: TGTGCCAGCAGTTTTTCGGGACTAGCCCTTGGAGATACGCAGTATTTT. Translated: CASSFSGLALGDTQYF.

This clonotype was counted between two and nine times. The V call is TRBV5-1, the J call TRBJ2-1; TRBD1 agrees at 11 bases. CDR1 SGHRS and CDR2 YFSETQ come from the germline V gene. Trimming removed 4 bases from V and 12 bases from J; junction bases left unmatched: 15. The CDR3 covers 16 residues. CDR3 in DNA: TGCGCCAGCAGCACCCCCAGGACAGGGGGCGCCTGGGGGCAGTTCTTC. It translates to CASSTPRTGGAWGQFF.

Within the sample, this clonotype is large. This chain joins TRBV5-1 and TRBJ2-3; D may be TRBD1 (5 bases). Germline assignment: CDR1 SGHRS and CDR2 YFSETQ. This CDR3 comprises 16 residues. Trimming pared 0 bases from V and 1 base from J, leaving 12 bases between. CDR3 protein: CASSLAQVTGTDTQYF. The CDR3 bases are TGCGCCAGCAGCTTGGCCCAGGTGACAGGCACAGATACGCAGTATTTT.

This clonotype was observed a few times. CDR3: CASSQAGFHEQFF. CDR3 nucleotides: TGCGCCAGCAGCCAAGCCGGTTTCCATGAGCAGTTCTTC. This sequence joins TRBV4-1 and TRBJ2-1, with D unresolved. CDR3 length: 13 amino acids. Deletions cut 1 base from V and 8 bases from J, with 9 bases between. Germline V lookup: CDR1 MGHRA, CDR2 YSYEKL.